Presented here are 15 T cell receptor beta chains from one specimen sequenced in a study of OX40 agonist ivuxolimab in advanced cancers. Receptor amplification or capture employed the immunoSEQ multiplex PCR assay. Held by TCRdb, this immuneACCESS table contains in-frame sequences only and omits some clones. Under half of the omission traces to an unresolved V gene where checked; the cause of the rest is unknown. Here the sample has about 83,000 clones; roughly four fifths occur a single time. The top ten clonotypes cover under 2% of the sample. The source was CD4+ or CD8+ T cells sorted from blood, collected in a trial of the OX40 agonist ivuxolimab. These receptors were collected from an adult with an advanced solid tumor such as melanoma, head and neck, liver or kidney cancer.

This clone was seen a handful of times. CDR3 protein: CASSPTTGDESPLHF. As DNA, the CDR3 is TGTGCCAGCAGCCCAACGACAGGGGATGAATCACCCCTCCACTTT. V is TRBV5-4 and J is TRBJ1-6; TRBD1 matches at 8 bases. CDR1 SGHNT and CDR2 YYREEE come from the germline V gene (reference sequence). Trimming cost V 4 bases and J 10 bases; bases outside gene matches: 10. The CDR3 is 15 amino acids. Full variable domain (rest looked up from reference TRBV5-4 and TRBJ1-6): ETGVTQSPTHLIKTRGQQVTLRCSSQSGHNTVSWYQQALGQGPQFIFQYYREEENGRGNFPPRFSGLQFPNYSSELNVNALELDDSALYLCASSPTTGDESPLHFGNGTRLTVT.

The chain uses TRBV5-5 and TRBJ1-1; D uncertain. Deletions cut 4 bases from V and 1 base from J, with 11 bases between. Germline lookup yields CDR1 SGHKS and CDR2 YYEKEE (reference sequence). This CDR3 comprises 14 residues. The CDR3 nucleotides are TGTGCCAGCAGCCGTCTCTGGGGGAACACTGAAGCTTTCTTT. Translation: CASSRLWGNTEAFF.

The chain is built from TRBV4-1 and TRBJ1-5; D ambiguous. The CDR3 is made up of 13 amino acids. V dropped 2 bases and J dropped 4 bases, with 6 bases sitting between them. Germline V CDR1 and CDR2: MGHRA, YSYEKL. The CDR3 nucleotides are TGCGCCAGCAGCCAACTCCGAAATCAGCCCCAGCATTTT. This sequence encodes CASSQLRNQPQHF.

The chain links TRBV7-6 to TRBJ1-1; no definite D call. Germline V gene sequence: CDR1 SGHVS, CDR2 FNYEAQ. Trimming pared 3 bases from V and 0 bases from J, leaving 8 bases between. The CDR3 length is 14 residues. CDR3 in amino acids: CASSFGGLNTEAFF. Written as DNA, the CDR3 is TGTGCCAGCAGCTTTGGCGGATTGAACACTGAAGCTTTCTTT.

The CDR3 DNA is TGTGCCAGCTCGTCACCGGGACAGGGGAATGAAAAACTGTTTTTT. It translates to CASSSPGQGNEKLFF. The rearrangement joins TRBV18 to TRBJ1-4; 10 nucleotides align to TRBD1. CDR1 is KGHSH, CDR2 LQKENI, per germline. CDR3 length: 15 amino acids. Trimming removed 6 bases from V and 5 bases from J; junction bases left unmatched: 6.

The chain links TRBV19 to TRBJ2-2, with D perhaps TRBD1 (6 bases). Trimming cost V 6 bases and J 4 bases, with 12 bases left between them. This CDR3 has 14 residues. Germline CDR1 LNHDA, CDR2 SQIVND (reference sequence). The CDR3 sequence: CASSRLQGTGELFF. The CDR3 DNA reads TGTGCCAGTAGCAGACTACAGGGCACCGGGGAGCTGTTTTTT.

V and J are TRBV28 and TRBJ1-2, with a weak D call TRBD1 (5 bases). CDR3 length: 15 amino acids. Trimming left V 6 bases short and J 3 bases short, with 17 bases between. The germline V gene has CDR1 MDHEN and CDR2 SYDVKM. CDR3 sequence reads: CASRLGPVGDYGYTF. The CDR3 DNA reads as TGTGCCAGCAGGCTAGGGCCCGTGGGGGACTATGGCTACACCTTC.

This rearrangement joins TRBV2 to TRBJ2-2, with TRBD2 as a possible D gene (6 bases). CDR3 size: 14 residues. The ends were cut back, 8 bases at V and 4 bases at J, with 14 bases in the middle. CDR1 is SNHLY and CDR2 is FYNNEI in the germline V gene. CDR3 residues: CASQAREATGELFF. CDR3 nucleotide sequence: TGTGCCAGCCAGGCCAGGGAGGCCACCGGGGAGCTGTTTTTT. Drawing the rest from reference TRBV2 and TRBJ2-2, the complete variable domain is EPEVTQTPSHQVTQMGQEVILRCVPISNHLYFYWYRQILGQKVEFLVSFYNNEISEKSEIFDDQFSVERPDGSNFTLKIRSTKLEDSAMYFCASQAREATGELFFGEGSRLTVL.

This clone was observed a few times. The V call is TRBV7-9, the J call TRBJ1-2; possibly TRBD1 for D (6 bases). CDR1 is SEHNR and CDR2 is FQNEAQ in the germline V gene (reference sequence). The V end was cut by 7 bases, the J end by 3 bases, with 18 bases between. The CDR3 extends over 15 amino acids. CDR3 sequence (DNA): TGTGCCAGCACCCGGGGGGCAGGGGAGGACTATGGCTACACCTTC. It yields the protein CASTRGAGEDYGYTF.

The chain carries TRBV7-9 and TRBJ1-5, with unresolved D. CDR1 is SEHNR, CDR2 FQNEAQ, per germline (reference sequence). The V end lost 1 base, the J end lost 9 bases, and 7 bases lay between the germline ends. This CDR3 is built from 12 residues. The DNA for the CDR3 is TGTGCCAGCAGCTTAGAGACTAGGCCCCAGCATTTT. Translated: CASSLETRPQHF. Full variable domain (remainder filled in from reference TRBV7-9 and TRBJ1-5): DTGVSQNPRHKITKRGQNVTFRCDPISEHNRLYWYRQTLGQGPEFLTYFQNEAQLEKSRLLSDRFSAERPKGSFSTLEIQRTEQGDSAMYLCASSLETRPQHFGDGTRLSIL.

The V call is TRBV19, the J call TRBJ2-5; maybe TRBD2 (5 bases). V was shortened by 7 bases and J by 5 bases, with 17 bases between the two germline ends. Germline assignment: CDR1 LNHDA and CDR2 SQIVND (reference sequence). This CDR3 contains 14 residues. Written as DNA, the CDR3 is TGTGCCAGTAATTTGGGGAGAGGGTGGGAGACCCAGTACTTC. It yields the protein CASNLGRGWETQYF.

This clone showed up just once. The chain employs TRBV6-1 and TRBJ2-7, with D possibly matching TRBD2 (5 bases). V was cut by 4 bases and J by 1 base, with 8 bases left in between. The length of the CDR3 is 13 residues. The germline V gene encodes CDR1 MNHNS and CDR2 SASEGT. CDR3 nucleotide sequence: TGTGCCAGCAGTGGTCCGGGGTCCTACGAGCAGTACTTC. This codes for CASSGPGSYEQYF.

The chain employs TRBV18 and TRBJ2-7; a possible D gene is TRBD1 (5 bases). CDR1 is KGHSH and CDR2 is LQKENI in the germline V gene. The CDR3 covers 13 residues. The ends were cut back, 2 bases at V and 3 bases at J, with 8 bases in the middle. The chain's CDR3 is CASSPDQGYEQYF. The CDR3 DNA is TGTGCCAGCTCACCAGACCAGGGCTACGAGCAGTACTTC.

The chain carries TRBV29-1 and TRBJ2-3; TRBD1 aligns across 7 bases. The CDR3 runs to 14 residues. V dropped 3 bases and J dropped 2; count of bases not matched to a gene: 5. Germline V gene data show CDR1 as SQVTM and CDR2 as ANQGSEA. CDR3 sequence: CSVDAQGVTDTQYF. DNA for the CDR3: TGCAGCGTTGACGCTCAGGGGGTCACAGATACGCAGTATTTT.

The genes are TRBV11-2 and TRBJ2-5; D gene uncertain. V lost 3 bases to trimming and J lost 5 bases, with 13 bases between them. CDR1 is SGHAT and CDR2 is FQNNGV in the germline V gene. This CDR3 contains 14 residues. The CDR3 reads CASSFASTRETQYF. CDR3 DNA: TGTGCCAGCAGCTTCGCTTCGACCCGGGAGACCCAGTACTTC.